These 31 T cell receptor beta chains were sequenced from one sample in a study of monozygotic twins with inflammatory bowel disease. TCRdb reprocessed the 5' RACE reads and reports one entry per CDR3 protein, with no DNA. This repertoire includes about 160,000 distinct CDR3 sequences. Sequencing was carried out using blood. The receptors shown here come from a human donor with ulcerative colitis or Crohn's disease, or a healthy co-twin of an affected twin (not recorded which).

The CDR3: CASSLSGGSTDTQYF. This rearrangement joins TRBV12-3 or TRBV12-4 to TRBJ2-3. The CDR3 totals 15 residues.

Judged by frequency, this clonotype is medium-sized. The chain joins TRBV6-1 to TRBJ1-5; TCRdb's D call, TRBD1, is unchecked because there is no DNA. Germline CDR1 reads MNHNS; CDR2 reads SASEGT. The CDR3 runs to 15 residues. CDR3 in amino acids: CASSEVGGSNQPQHF.

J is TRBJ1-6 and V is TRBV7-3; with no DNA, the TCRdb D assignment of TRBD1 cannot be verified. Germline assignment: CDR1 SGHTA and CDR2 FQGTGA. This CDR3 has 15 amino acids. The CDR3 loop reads CASSSLGRGNSPLHF.

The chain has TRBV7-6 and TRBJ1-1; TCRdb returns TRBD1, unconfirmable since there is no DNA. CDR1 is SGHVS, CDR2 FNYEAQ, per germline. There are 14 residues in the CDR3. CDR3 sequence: CASSPGGRNTEAFF.

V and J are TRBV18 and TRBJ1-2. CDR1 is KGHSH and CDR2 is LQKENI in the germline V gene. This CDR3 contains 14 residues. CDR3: CASSPSSGFYGYTF.

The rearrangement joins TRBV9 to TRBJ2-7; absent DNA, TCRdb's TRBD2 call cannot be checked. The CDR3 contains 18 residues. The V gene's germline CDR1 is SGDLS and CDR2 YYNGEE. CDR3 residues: CASSTPREGLSRPYEQYF.

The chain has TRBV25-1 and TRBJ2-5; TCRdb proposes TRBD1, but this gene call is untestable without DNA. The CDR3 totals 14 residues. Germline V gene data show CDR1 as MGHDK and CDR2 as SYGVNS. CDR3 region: CASSEWRGQETQYF. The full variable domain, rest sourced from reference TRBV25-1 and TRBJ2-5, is EADIYQTPRYLVIGTGKKITLECSQTMGHDKMYWYQQDPGMELHLIHYSYGVNSTEKGDLSSESTVSRIRTEHFPLTLESARPSHTSQYLCASSEWRGQETQYFGPGTRLLVL.

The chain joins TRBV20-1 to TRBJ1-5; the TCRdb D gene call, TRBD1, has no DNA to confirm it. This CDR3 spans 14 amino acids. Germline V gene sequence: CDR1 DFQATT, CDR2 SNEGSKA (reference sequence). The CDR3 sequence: CSASPGQGDQPQHF.

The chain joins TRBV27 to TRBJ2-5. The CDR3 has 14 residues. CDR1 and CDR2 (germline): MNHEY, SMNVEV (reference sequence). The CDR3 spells CASSSSDGSETQYF.

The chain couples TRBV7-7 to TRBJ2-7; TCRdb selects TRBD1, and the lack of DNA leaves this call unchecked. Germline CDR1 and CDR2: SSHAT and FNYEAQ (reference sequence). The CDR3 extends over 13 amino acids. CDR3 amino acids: CASSLNGANEQYF.

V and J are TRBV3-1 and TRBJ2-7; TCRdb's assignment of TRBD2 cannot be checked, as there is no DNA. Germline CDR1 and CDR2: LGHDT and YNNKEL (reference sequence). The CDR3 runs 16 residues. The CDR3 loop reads CASSQFHGPDPYEQYF.

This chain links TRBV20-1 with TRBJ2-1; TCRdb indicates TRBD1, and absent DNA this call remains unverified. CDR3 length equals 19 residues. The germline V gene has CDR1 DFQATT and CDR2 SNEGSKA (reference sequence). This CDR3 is CSARDSFDSRSMVYNEQFF.

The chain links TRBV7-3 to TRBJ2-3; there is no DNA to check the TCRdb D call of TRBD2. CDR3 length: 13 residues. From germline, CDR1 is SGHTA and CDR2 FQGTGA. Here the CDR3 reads CASSLTFQGLPYF.

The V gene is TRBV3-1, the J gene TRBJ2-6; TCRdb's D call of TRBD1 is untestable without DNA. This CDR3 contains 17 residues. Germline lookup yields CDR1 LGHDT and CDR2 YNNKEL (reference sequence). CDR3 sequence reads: CASSQRQVPSGANVLTF.

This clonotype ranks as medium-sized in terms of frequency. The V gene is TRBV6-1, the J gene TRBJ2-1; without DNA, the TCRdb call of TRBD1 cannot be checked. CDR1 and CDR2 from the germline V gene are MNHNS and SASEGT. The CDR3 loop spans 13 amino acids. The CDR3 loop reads CASSEAPGDEQFF.

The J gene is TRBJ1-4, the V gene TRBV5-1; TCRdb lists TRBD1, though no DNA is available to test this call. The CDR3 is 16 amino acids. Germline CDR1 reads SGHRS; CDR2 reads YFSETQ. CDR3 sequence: CASSLGVVTGYEKLFF.

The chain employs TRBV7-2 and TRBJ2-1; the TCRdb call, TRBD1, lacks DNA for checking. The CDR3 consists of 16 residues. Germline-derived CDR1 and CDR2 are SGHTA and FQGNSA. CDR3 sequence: CASSFPGENSYNEQFF.

The CDR3: CASSAWGQGGNQPQHF. The chain couples TRBV19 to TRBJ1-5; TCRdb's assignment of TRBD1 cannot be checked, as there is no DNA. Germline CDR1 LNHDA, CDR2 SQIVND (reference sequence). The CDR3 is 16 residues long.

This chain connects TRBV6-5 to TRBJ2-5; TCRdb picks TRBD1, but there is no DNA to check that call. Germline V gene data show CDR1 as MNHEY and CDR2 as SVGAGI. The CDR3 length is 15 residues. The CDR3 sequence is CASSYPPTGDGTQYF.

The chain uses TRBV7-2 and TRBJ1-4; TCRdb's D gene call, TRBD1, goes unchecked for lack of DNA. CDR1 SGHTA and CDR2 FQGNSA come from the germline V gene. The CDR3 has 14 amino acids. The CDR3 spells CASSPQQGSEKLFF.

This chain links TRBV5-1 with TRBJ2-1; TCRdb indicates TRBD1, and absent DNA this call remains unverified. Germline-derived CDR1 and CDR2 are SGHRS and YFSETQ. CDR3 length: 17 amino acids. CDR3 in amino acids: CASSLTLTGTPYNEQFF.

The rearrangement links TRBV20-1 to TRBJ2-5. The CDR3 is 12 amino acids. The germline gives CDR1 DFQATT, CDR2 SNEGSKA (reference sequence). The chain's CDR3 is CSARGSQETQYF.

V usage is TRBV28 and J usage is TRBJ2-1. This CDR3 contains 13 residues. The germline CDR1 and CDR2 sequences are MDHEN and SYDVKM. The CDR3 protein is CASSFSSYNEQFF.

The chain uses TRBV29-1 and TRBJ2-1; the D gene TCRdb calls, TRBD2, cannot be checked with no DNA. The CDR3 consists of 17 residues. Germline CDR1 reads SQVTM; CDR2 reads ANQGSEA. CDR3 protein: CSVEEVSGGPRYNEQFF.

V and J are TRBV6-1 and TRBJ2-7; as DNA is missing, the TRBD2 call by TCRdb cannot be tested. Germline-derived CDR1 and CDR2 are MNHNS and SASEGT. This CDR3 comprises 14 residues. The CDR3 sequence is CASRGLWSSYEQYF.

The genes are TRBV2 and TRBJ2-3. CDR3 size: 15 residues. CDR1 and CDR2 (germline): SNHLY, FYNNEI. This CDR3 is CASSVSVSSTDTQYF.

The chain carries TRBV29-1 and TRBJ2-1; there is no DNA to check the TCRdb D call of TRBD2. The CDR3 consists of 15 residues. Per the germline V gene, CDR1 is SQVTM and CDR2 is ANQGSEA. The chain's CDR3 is CSVEGPSGSLREQFF.

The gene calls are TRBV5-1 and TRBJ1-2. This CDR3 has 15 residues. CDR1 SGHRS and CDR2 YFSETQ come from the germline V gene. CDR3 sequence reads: CASSFRVSAPYGYTF.

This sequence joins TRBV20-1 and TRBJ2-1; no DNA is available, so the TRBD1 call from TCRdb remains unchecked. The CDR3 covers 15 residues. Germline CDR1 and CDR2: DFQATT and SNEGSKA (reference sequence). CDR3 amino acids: CSAKGPGGAYNEQFF.

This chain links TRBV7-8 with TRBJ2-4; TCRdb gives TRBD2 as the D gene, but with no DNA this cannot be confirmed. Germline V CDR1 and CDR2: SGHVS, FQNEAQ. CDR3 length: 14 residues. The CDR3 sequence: CASSGTSGRDIQYF. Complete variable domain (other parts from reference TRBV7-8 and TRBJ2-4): GAGVSQSPRYKVAKRGQDVALRCDPISGHVSLFWYQQALGQGPEFLTYFQNEAQLDKSGLPSDRFFAERPEGSVSTLKIQRTQQEDSAVYLCASSGTSGRDIQYFGAGTRLSVL.

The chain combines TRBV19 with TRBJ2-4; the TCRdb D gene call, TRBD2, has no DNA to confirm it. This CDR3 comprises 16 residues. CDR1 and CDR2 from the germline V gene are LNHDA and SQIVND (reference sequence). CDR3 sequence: CASSQRLAGAKNIQYF. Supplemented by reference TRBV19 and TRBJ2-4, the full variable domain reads DGGITQSPKYLFRKEGQNVTLSCEQNLNHDAMYWYRQDPGQGLRLIYYSQIVNDFQKGDIAEGYSVSREKKESFPLTVTSAQKNPTAFYLCASSQRLAGAKNIQYFGAGTRLSVL.